Shown below are 22 T cell receptor beta chains from a single sample sequenced in a study of cytomegalovirus exposure and HLA in healthy donors (dated 2017 in TCRdb). Library preparation used the immunoSEQ multiplex PCR assay. The multiplex PCR relied on a mix of 60 forward primers for TCR Vbeta segments and 13 reverse primers for TCR Jbeta segments. As stored in TCRdb, this immuneACCESS dataset retains in-frame rearrangements with V and J assigned. A fraction of the clones does not appear; measured against another copy, unresolved V genes explain less than half of the discrepancy, and the remainder lacks a known reason. Per the sample table, the count is 45,000 to 50,000 clones. In total, the top ten clones hold about a sixth of the sample. Material for sequencing was PBMCs. The receptors come from a male donor in good health and CMV-seronegative.

The chain uses TRBV29-1 and TRBJ1-2; D gene ambiguous. This CDR3 is built from 12 residues. Trimming pared 3 bases from V and 8 bases from J, leaving 13 bases between. Germline CDR1 SQVTM, CDR2 ANQGSEA. CDR3 bases: TGCAGCGTTGATAGGGAGGTAACCGGCTACACCTTC. It translates to CSVDREVTGYTF.

V usage is TRBV9 and J usage is TRBJ1-3; possible D gene TRBD1, 6 bases. Trimming shortened V by 3 bases and J by 9 bases, and 25 bases separated the two germline ends. The CDR3 runs 17 residues. Looked up from germline, CDR1 is SGDLS and CDR2 is YYNGEE. For the CDR3, the DNA is TGTGCCAGCAGCGGAGCCGGGACATCACCTTCCCGAGGCACCATATATTTT. It translates to CASSGAGTSPSRGTIYF.

The CDR3 DNA reads TGTGCCAGCGGGACAGGGGAACTCGGTGAGCAGTTCTTC. Translating gives CASGTGELGEQFF. The J gene is TRBJ2-1, the V gene TRBV6-6, with 10 bases aligning to TRBD1. Germline-derived CDR1 and CDR2 are MNHNY and SVGAGI (reference sequence). The CDR3 covers 13 residues. V lost 8 bases and J lost 9; bases outside the gene matches: 7.

The chain carries TRBV7-9 and TRBJ1-4; tentatively, D is TRBD1 (5 bases). Trimming removed 0 bases from V and 7 bases from J, with 9 bases in between. The germline V gene encodes CDR1 SEHNR and CDR2 FQNEAQ (reference sequence). This CDR3 comprises 14 residues. The CDR3 DNA follows: TGTGCCAGCAGCTTAGCAGGGGTTCCTGAAAAACTGTTTTTT. Its protein product is CASSLAGVPEKLFF.

The chain couples TRBV7-2 to TRBJ2-7; possibly TRBD1 for D (6 bases). Trimming shortened V by 5 bases and J by 6 bases, and 14 bases separated the two germline ends. From germline, CDR1 is SGHTA and CDR2 FQGNSA. The CDR3 contains 13 residues. CDR3 sequence reads: CASSGQLWSEQYF. CDR3 DNA: TGTGCCAGCAGCGGACAGCTTTGGAGCGAGCAGTACTTC. Combining the CDR3 with reference TRBV7-2 and TRBJ2-7 gives the whole variable domain GAGVSQSPSNKVTEKGKDVELRCDPISGHTALYWYRQSLGQGLEFLIYFQGNSAPDKSGLPSDRFSAERTGGSVSTLTIQRTQQEDSAVYLCASSGQLWSEQYFGPGTRLTVT.

For the CDR3, the DNA is TGTGCCAGCAGCTTAAGGGCAGGGGTTGAAGAAAAACTGTTTTTT. Residues: CASSLRAGVEEKLFF. V gene TRBV7-2 combines with J gene TRBJ1-4, with D maybe TRBD1 (6 bases). The length of the CDR3 is 15 residues. The V end was cut by 2 bases, the J end by 8 bases, with 15 bases between. Germline V gene lookup returns CDR1 SGHTA and CDR2 FQGNSA.

V and J are TRBV19 and TRBJ2-3; 7 bases are shared with TRBD2. The germline gives CDR1 LNHDA, CDR2 SQIVND (reference sequence). The CDR3 contains 13 residues. V dropped 8 bases and J dropped 0; count of bases not matched to a gene: 2. The CDR3, as DNA: TGTGCCAGTGCGGGGGATAGCACAGATACGCAGTATTTT. It is translated as CASAGDSTDTQYF.

This chain uses TRBV4-3 with TRBJ2-5, with D possibly matching TRBD2 (6 bases). Per germline, CDR1 LGHNA and CDR2 YSLEER. The length of the CDR3 is 16 residues. The ends were cut back, 0 bases at V and 5 bases at J, with 16 bases in the middle. The CDR3 reads CASSQDRGGRVETQYF. DNA for the CDR3: TGCGCCAGCAGCCAAGATAGGGGAGGAAGGGTGGAGACCCAGTACTTC.

The chain uses TRBV7-9 and TRBJ1-5, with TRBD1 matching over 8 bases. V lost 5 bases and J lost 2; bases outside the gene matches: 2. Looked up from germline, CDR1 is SEHNR and CDR2 is FQNEAQ (reference sequence). This CDR3 contains 14 residues. The CDR3 nucleotides read TGTGCCAGCAGCCTGGACAGGGGCAATCAGCCCCAGCATTTT. Amino acids: CASSLDRGNQPQHF.

V is TRBV6-5 and J is TRBJ1-3; D is ambiguous. Germline values: CDR1 MNHEY, CDR2 SVGAGI. The CDR3 totals 14 residues. The V end lost 0 bases, the J end lost 0 bases, and 3 bases lay between the germline ends. CDR3 sequence: CASSYSASGNTIYF. The CDR3 region has the DNA TGTGCCAGCAGTTACTCGGCCTCTGGAAACACCATATATTTT.

This chain connects TRBV5-6 to TRBJ1-2, with D unresolved. Germline lookup yields CDR1 SGHDT and CDR2 YYEEEE. V was cut by 4 bases and J by 3 bases, with 7 bases left in between. The CDR3 is made up of 12 amino acids. The CDR3 loop reads CASSVEDYGYTF. In DNA, the CDR3 is TGTGCCAGCAGCGTAGAGGACTATGGCTACACCTTC. The variable domain in full, completed from reference TRBV5-6 and TRBJ1-2, reads DAGVTQSPTHLIKTRGQQVTLRCSPKSGHDTVSWYQQALGQGPQFIFQYYEEEERQRGNFPDRFSGHQFPNYSSELNVNALLLGDSALYLCASSVEDYGYTFGSGTRLTVV.

In the case of this clone: At one end the junction does not follow the germline gene, possibly because of a read error. The gene calls are TRBV6-4 and TRBJ2-1; 8 bases match TRBD2. The germline V gene has CDR1 MRHNA and CDR2 SNTAGT. The CDR3 has 15 residues. CDR3 protein: CASSHSGGGNNEQFF. The CDR3 DNA sequence: TGTGCCAGCAGTCACTCGGGCGGGGGGAACAATGAGCAGTTCTTC.

The chain is built from TRBV18 and TRBJ2-5, with D perhaps matching TRBD1 (5 bases). V lost 3 bases and J 1 base, leaving 9 bases between the germline ends. The CDR3 has 14 residues. CDR1 and CDR2 (germline): KGHSH, LQKENI. CDR3 sequence: CASSPKGIQETQYF. CDR3 coding DNA: TGTGCCAGCTCACCGAAGGGGATCCAAGAGACCCAGTACTTC. Supplemented by reference TRBV18 and TRBJ2-5, the full variable domain reads NAGVMQNPRHLVRRRGQEARLRCSPMKGHSHVYWYRQLPEEGLKFMVYLQKENIIDESGMPKERFSAEFPKEGPSILRIQQVVRGDSAAYFCASSPKGIQETQYFGPGTRLLVL.

V and J are TRBV6-1 and TRBJ2-5; D might be TRBD2 (6 bases). V lost 0 bases, J lost 13 bases, and 21 bases lay in between. Germline V gene data show CDR1 as MNHNS and CDR2 as SASEGT. CDR3 length: 15 residues. Here the CDR3 DNA reads TGTGCCAGCAGTGAAGCGTCCAGTCCGGGACTCGCTAGGTACTTC. Its protein is CASSEASSPGLARYF.

The gene calls are TRBV6-5 and TRBJ1-2; a weak D match, TRBD1 (6 bases). V was clipped by 2 bases and J by 2 bases, with 12 bases between them. Germline CDR1 is MNHEY and CDR2 is SVGAGI. The CDR3 loop spans 15 amino acids. Written as DNA, the CDR3 is TGTGCCAGCAGTTACACCCCCCAGGGGAACTATGGCTACACCTTC. The encoded protein is CASSYTPQGNYGYTF.

The V gene is TRBV6-5, the J gene TRBJ2-7, with D tentatively TRBD1 (5 bases). The CDR3 covers 14 residues. The V gene's germline CDR1 is MNHEY and CDR2 SVGAGI. Trimming removed 5 bases at V and 3 bases at J, with 14 bases between. For the CDR3, the DNA is TGTGCCAGCAGTCCCGACAGATACCTCTACGAGCAGTACTTC. Translation: CASSPDRYLYEQYF.

This chain uses TRBV2 with TRBJ2-2, with D hard to call. The length of the CDR3 is 17 residues. V lost 7 bases and J 3 bases, leaving 21 bases between the germline ends. Germline V gives CDR1 SNHLY, CDR2 FYNNEI. The CDR3 DNA reads TGTGCCAGCAATGCCGCCCCAATTTATCAGGACACCGGGGAGCTGTTTTTT. Encoded protein: CASNAAPIYQDTGELFF.

The rearrangement links TRBV4-1 to TRBJ1-5; no clear D gene. The CDR3 is 17 amino acids. V was cut by 1 base and J by 4 bases, with 17 bases left in between. Looked up from germline, CDR1 is MGHRA and CDR2 is YSYEKL. CDR3 sequence reads: CASSQAESAASNQPQHF. The CDR3 DNA reads TGCGCCAGCAGCCAAGCGGAGTCTGCGGCAAGTAATCAGCCCCAGCATTTT.

V usage is TRBV4-2 and J usage is TRBJ2-2; possibly TRBD2 for D (5 bases). The germline gives CDR1 LGHNA, CDR2 YNFKEQ. The CDR3 extends over 15 amino acids. With 4 bases removed from V and 5 bases from J, the gap between germline ends came to 14 bases. CDR3 bases: TGTGCCAGCAGCCCACCGCGGGCAGTGACCGGGGAGCTGTTTTTT. Residues: CASSPPRAVTGELFF.

Details on this clone: Additional DNA sequences in this sample encode the identical CDR3. The chain carries TRBV5-1 and TRBJ1-1; 9 bases align to TRBD1. V dropped 3 bases and J dropped 4; count of bases not matched to a gene: 7. CDR3 length: 15 residues. Per germline, CDR1 SGHRS and CDR2 YFSETQ. This chain's CDR3 is CASSSPDRGGTEAFF. For the CDR3, the DNA is TGCGCCAGCAGCTCACCAGACAGGGGGGGCACTGAAGCTTTCTTT.

The chain employs TRBV5-1 and TRBJ1-2; D gene uncertain. Germline assignment: CDR1 SGHRS and CDR2 YFSETQ. Trimming removed 0 bases at V and 2 bases at J, with 20 bases between. The CDR3 totals 18 residues. CDR3 nucleotides: TGCGCCAGCAGCTTGGCCTATGAAGAGGGATCGGCCAACTATGGCTACACCTTC. Residues: CASSLAYEEGSANYGYTF.

V is TRBV27 and J is TRBJ1-6, with D uncertain. The CDR3 is 15 amino acids. Germline CDR1 and CDR2: MNHEY and SMNVEV (reference sequence). The germline V and J ends were trimmed by 3 bases and 0 bases, with 6 bases remaining between them. In nucleotides, the CDR3 is TGTGCCAGCAGTTTGTCTAGCTCCTATAATTCACCCCTCCACTTT. This sequence encodes CASSLSSSYNSPLHF.